The 27 T cell receptor beta chains reported below all come from one sample, sequenced in a study of T cell clones after liver transplantation. Assay used: immunoSEQ multiplex PCR; TCRdb lists only in-frame clones, some missing. This sample has some 110,000 clones, with 90% found just once. The sequenced sample was CD4+ T cells from blood, obtained 12 months after liver transplant. The receptors were sampled from a human patient who received a liver transplant. Some T cells may trace back to the graft donor.

V and J are TRBV5-1 and TRBJ1-6, with D possibly TRBD1 on 5 matching bases. CDR1 and CDR2 (germline): SGHRS, YFSETQ. The CDR3 is 14 residues long. V shed 1 base and J shed 9 bases, with 11 bases lying between them. The CDR3 DNA reads TGCGCCAGCAGCTTGCGGGACGGGGGTTCACCCCTCCACTTT. It codes for CASSLRDGGSPLHF. The full variable domain, rest sourced from reference TRBV5-1 and TRBJ1-6, is KAGVTQTPRYLIKTRGQQVTLSCSPISGHRSVSWYQQTPGQGLQFLFEYFSETQRNKGNFPGRFSGRQFSNSRSEMNVSTLELGDSALYLCASSLRDGGSPLHFGNGTRLTVT.

The V gene is TRBV19, the J gene TRBJ2-2; 10 positions agree with TRBD1. Per germline, CDR1 LNHDA and CDR2 SQIVND (reference sequence). The CDR3 runs 14 residues. The trim removed 11 bases at V and 5 bases at J, leaving 8 bases unmatched. CDR3 in amino acids: CACRRDRGTGELFF. CDR3 nucleotides: TGTGCCTGCCGGCGGGACAGGGGAACCGGGGAGCTGTTTTTT.

J is TRBJ1-3 and V is TRBV5-6; 10 bases map to TRBD1. Germline CDR1 and CDR2: SGHDT and YYEEEE. The V gene end was trimmed by 4 bases and the J gene end by 4 bases; junction bases not matched to a gene: 2. The CDR3 has 14 amino acids. This CDR3 reads CASSMGQGGNTIYF. For the CDR3, the DNA is TGTGCCAGCAGCATGGGACAGGGGGGAAACACCATATATTTT.

The rearrangement links TRBV7-3 to TRBJ2-2; no firm D call. Germline assignment: CDR1 SGHTA and CDR2 FQGTGA. Trimming took off 3 bases at V and 0 bases at J, with 8 bases between the two ends. The CDR3 totals 15 residues. The CDR3 spells CASSFAASNTGELFF. The DNA of the CDR3 is TGTGCCAGCAGCTTTGCTGCCTCGAACACCGGGGAGCTGTTTTTT.

The rearrangement links TRBV7-2 to TRBJ2-7; 7 bases match TRBD1. Unmatched junction bases numbered 8, after V lost 6 bases and J lost 3 bases. Germline CDR1 and CDR2: SGHTA and FQGNSA. The CDR3 runs 14 residues. The CDR3: CASRSPRQGYEQYF. In DNA form, the CDR3 reads TGTGCCAGCAGGTCACCCCGACAGGGCTACGAGCAGTACTTC.

The chain links TRBV6-1 to TRBJ1-5; D gene unclear. CDR3 size: 14 residues. Germline V gene sequence: CDR1 MNHNS, CDR2 SASEGT. V was cut by 5 bases and J by 1 base, with 9 bases left in between. The DNA of the CDR3 is TGTGCCAGCAGTTCCCAGAACAGCAATCAGCCCCAGCATTTT. This sequence encodes CASSSQNSNQPQHF.

The V call is TRBV18, the J call TRBJ2-5; 8 nucleotides agree with TRBD1. Losses at the gene ends were 6 bases for V and 5 bases for J; bases not matched to a gene: 8. The CDR3 is made up of 14 amino acids. CDR1 KGHSH and CDR2 LQKENI come from the germline V gene. CDR3 in DNA: TGTGCCAGCTCCCTCGACAGGGGATACGAGACCCAGTACTTC. It specifies CASSLDRGYETQYF.

This sequence joins TRBV11-3 and TRBJ2-7, with 7 bases fitting TRBD2. V gave up 2 bases and J gave up 0 bases; unmatched junction bases: 16. Germline V gives CDR1 SGHNT, CDR2 YENEEA. The CDR3 spans 19 residues. CDR3 sequence reads: CASSLYTGTTRRSSYEQYF. CDR3 bases: TGTGCCAGCAGCTTATACACCGGGACTACCCGCAGGAGCTCCTACGAGCAGTACTTC.

The chain's CDR3 is CASSMRGENTGELFF. CDR3 nucleotides: TGTGCCAGTAGTATGCGCGGAGAGAACACCGGGGAGCTGTTTTTT. The gene calls are TRBV19 and TRBJ2-2; D is ambiguous. Germline V lookup: CDR1 LNHDA, CDR2 SQIVND (reference sequence). The CDR3 runs 15 residues. The V end was cut by 3 bases, the J end by 1 base, with 9 bases between.

The rearrangement uses TRBV19 and TRBJ1-5, with D perhaps matching TRBD1 (6 bases). There are 16 residues in the CDR3. Looked up from germline, CDR1 is LNHDA and CDR2 is SQIVND (reference sequence). V lost 4 bases to trimming and J lost 3 bases, with 16 bases between them. CDR3 residues: CASSTKTQGNNQPQHF. As DNA, the CDR3 is TGTGCCAGTAGTACAAAAACTCAGGGGAACAATCAGCCCCAGCATTTT.

V gene TRBV28 combines with J gene TRBJ1-1; tentative D call: TRBD1 (6 bases). Germline CDR1 reads MDHEN; CDR2 reads SYDVKM. V lost 3 bases to trimming and J lost 3 bases, with 20 bases between them. This CDR3 has 17 residues. CDR3 amino acids: CASSFLPSGTSDTEAFF. The CDR3 nucleotides are TGTGCCAGCAGTTTTCTCCCTTCGGGGACATCGGACACTGAAGCTTTCTTT.

The chain is built from TRBV2 and TRBJ2-5; a possible D gene is TRBD1 (6 bases). V lost 4 bases and J lost 5, with 14 bases in between. CDR1 is SNHLY, CDR2 FYNNEI, per germline. The CDR3 extends over 14 amino acids. The CDR3 loop is CASSGYRVEETQYF. Here the CDR3 DNA reads TGTGCCAGCAGTGGTTACAGGGTCGAGGAGACCCAGTACTTC.

V and J are TRBV5-1 and TRBJ2-3; the match to TRBD2 covers 8 bases. The junction had 6 bases not matched to a gene; V was cut back by 0 bases and J by 6 bases. The CDR3 runs to 15 residues. Germline lookup yields CDR1 SGHRS and CDR2 YFSETQ. CDR3 protein: CASSLAGLGIDTQYF. CDR3 sequence (DNA): TGCGCCAGCAGCTTGGCGGGACTAGGCATTGATACGCAGTATTTT. Variable domain in full (rest from reference TRBV5-1 and TRBJ2-3): KAGVTQTPRYLIKTRGQQVTLSCSPISGHRSVSWYQQTPGQGLQFLFEYFSETQRNKGNFPGRFSGRQFSNSRSEMNVSTLELGDSALYLCASSLAGLGIDTQYFGPGTRLTVL.

This chain joins TRBV7-9 and TRBJ2-5, with 9 positions matching TRBD1. The length of the CDR3 is 13 residues. The germline V gene has CDR1 SEHNR and CDR2 FQNEAQ (reference sequence). After removal of 5 bases from V and 5 bases from J, the junction contained 3 bases not matched to a gene. The CDR3 protein is CASSNRGRETQYF. CDR3 coding DNA: TGTGCCAGCAGCAACAGGGGGCGGGAGACCCAGTACTTC. Based on the CDR3 plus reference TRBV7-9 and TRBJ2-5, the full variable domain is DTGVSQNPRHKITKRGQNVTFRCDPISEHNRLYWYRQTLGQGPEFLTYFQNEAQLEKSRLLSDRFSAERPKGSFSTLEIQRTEQGDSAMYLCASSNRGRETQYFGPGTRLLVL.

This clone is a singleton in its sample. The rearrangement uses TRBV6-1 and TRBJ2-1, with D maybe TRBD2 (6 bases). Germline lookup yields CDR1 MNHNS and CDR2 SASEGT. The CDR3 consists of 13 residues. Trimming removed 6 bases at V and 5 bases at J, with 11 bases between. The CDR3 sequence: CASSGSLNNEQFF. DNA for the CDR3: TGTGCCAGCAGCGGGAGTCTCAACAATGAGCAGTTCTTC.

This clone was picked up one time. This chain uses TRBV18 with TRBJ2-7; D ambiguous. Germline V gene lookup returns CDR1 KGHSH and CDR2 LQKENI. The CDR3 covers 15 residues. Trimming took off 2 bases at V and 2 bases at J, with 13 bases between the two ends. Written as DNA, the CDR3 is TGTGCCAGCTCACCAAGCGAACGGGTTACCTACGAGCAGTACTTC. Residues: CASSPSERVTYEQYF.

This clone has just a few counts. The chain links TRBV2 to TRBJ2-1; D not certain. V was cut by 4 bases and J by 6 bases, with 7 bases left in between. Germline V gene data show CDR1 as SNHLY and CDR2 as FYNNEI. This CDR3 comprises 12 residues. CDR3 in amino acids: CASSGQINEQFF. The CDR3 DNA sequence: TGTGCCAGCAGTGGGCAGATCAATGAGCAGTTCTTC. The entire variable domain, with the rest obtained from reference TRBV2 and TRBJ2-1, is as follows: EPEVTQTPSHQVTQMGQEVILRCVPISNHLYFYWYRQILGQKVEFLVSFYNNEISEKSEIFDDQFSVERPDGSNFTLKIRSTKLEDSAMYFCASSGQINEQFFGPGTRLTVL.

This clone was recorded once. V gene TRBV11-3 combines with J gene TRBJ2-1; a possible D gene is TRBD1 (5 bases). Trimming cost V 2 bases and J 15 bases, with 11 bases left between them. The CDR3 spans 11 residues. Germline-derived CDR1 and CDR2 are SGHNT and YENEEA. Here the CDR3 reads CASSLRGFPFF. CDR3 in DNA: TGTGCCAGCAGCTTAAGGGGATTCCCGTTCTTC.

The chain combines TRBV2 with TRBJ2-5; 12 bases agree with TRBD2. Germline V gives CDR1 SNHLY, CDR2 FYNNEI. This CDR3 has 14 amino acids. V shed 5 bases, J shed 4 bases, and the junction held 2 bases outside the gene matches. In nucleotides, the CDR3 is TGTGCCAGCAGTCGACTAGCGGGAGTAGAGACCCAGTACTTC. Residues: CASSRLAGVETQYF.

The gene calls are TRBV5-4 and TRBJ1-2; 7 positions agree with TRBD1. The CDR3 is made up of 13 amino acids. Germline V gives CDR1 SGHNT, CDR2 YYREEE (reference sequence). Trimming removed 4 bases from V and 6 bases from J; junction bases left unmatched: 6. CDR3 sequence (DNA): TGTGCCAGCAGCCCCCGGGACAGTCATGGCTACACCTTC. This translates into CASSPRDSHGYTF. The entire variable domain, with the rest obtained from reference TRBV5-4 and TRBJ1-2, is as follows: ETGVTQSPTHLIKTRGQQVTLRCSSQSGHNTVSWYQQALGQGPQFIFQYYREEENGRGNFPPRFSGLQFPNYSSELNVNALELDDSALYLCASSPRDSHGYTFGSGTRLTVV.

In its sample, this clone was seen a few times. J is TRBJ2-1 and V is TRBV18; D perhaps matches TRBD1 (5 bases). CDR3 length equals 14 residues. Per germline, CDR1 KGHSH and CDR2 LQKENI. V was shortened by 3 bases and J by 5 bases, with 11 bases between the two germline ends. The CDR3 bases are TGTGCCAGCTCACCGGATAGACAGAACAATGAGCAGTTCTTC. This codes for CASSPDRQNNEQFF.

This clone was picked up one time. This chain links TRBV7-9 with TRBJ2-5; a possible D gene is TRBD2 (5 bases). Trimming removed 7 bases at V and 2 bases at J, with 14 bases between. CDR3 length: 14 residues. Germline values: CDR1 SEHNR, CDR2 FQNEAQ (reference sequence). DNA for the CDR3: TGTGCCAGCAACATGGCGCAGCGGCAAGAGACCCAGTACTTC. The encoded protein is CASNMAQRQETQYF. Full variable domain (remainder filled in from reference TRBV7-9 and TRBJ2-5): DTGVSQNPRHKITKRGQNVTFRCDPISEHNRLYWYRQTLGQGPEFLTYFQNEAQLEKSRLLSDRFSAERPKGSFSTLEIQRTEQGDSAMYLCASNMAQRQETQYFGPGTRLLVL.

DNA for the CDR3: TGTGCCAGTAGTAGGGGTAGAGGCGATGAGCAGTTCTTC. Its translation: CASSRGRGDEQFF. The rearrangement links TRBV19 to TRBJ2-1; no clear D. The CDR3 length is 13 residues. The germline V gene has CDR1 LNHDA and CDR2 SQIVND (reference sequence). The V and J ends lost 4 bases and 8 bases respectively, with 12 bases between them.

V is TRBV5-4 and J is TRBJ2-7; D may match TRBD1 or TRBD2 (5 bases each). CDR1 SGHNT and CDR2 YYREEE come from the germline V gene (reference sequence). V lost 3 bases and J 5 bases, leaving 21 bases between the germline ends. This CDR3 has 16 amino acids. The CDR3 here is CASSWPRGTEGHEQYF. CDR3 bases: TGTGCCAGCAGCTGGCCCCGGGGCACCGAGGGGCACGAGCAGTACTTC. Supplemented by reference TRBV5-4 and TRBJ2-7, the full variable domain reads ETGVTQSPTHLIKTRGQQVTLRCSSQSGHNTVSWYQQALGQGPQFIFQYYREEENGRGNFPPRFSGLQFPNYSSELNVNALELDDSALYLCASSWPRGTEGHEQYFGPGTRLTVT.

The chain's CDR3 is CASSYSRQEFYEQYF. CDR3 DNA: TGTGCCAGCAGTTACTCGCGACAGGAATTTTACGAGCAGTACTTC. The chain employs TRBV6-5 and TRBJ2-7; the D gene is possibly TRBD1 (6 bases). The V gene lost 0 bases and the J gene lost 4 bases, with 13 bases spanning the gap. The CDR3 totals 15 residues. CDR1 and CDR2 (germline): MNHEY, SVGAGI.

The genes are TRBV28 and TRBJ1-1, with D possibly being TRBD1 (6 bases). Germline V gives CDR1 MDHEN, CDR2 SYDVKM. V gave up 5 bases and J gave up 11 bases, with 12 bases separating them. The CDR3 runs 11 residues. CDR3 amino acids: CASSMGHQAFF. CDR3 coding DNA: TGTGCCAGCAGTATGGGACACCAGGCTTTCTTT.

V usage is TRBV6-1 and J usage is TRBJ1-1; no reliable D call. The CDR3 totals 14 residues. The V gene's germline CDR1 is MNHNS and CDR2 SASEGT. V gave up 7 bases and J gave up 1 base, with 13 bases separating them. The DNA of the CDR3 is TGTGCCAGCATGGGATGGCAACCGAACACTGAAGCTTTCTTT. It encodes CASMGWQPNTEAFF.